This T cell receptor (beta chain) was sequenced in a study of CD8 T cells in Susac syndrome. Overall study context: Patients with Susac syndrome were therapy-naive, treated with corticosteroids, or treated with intravenous immunoglobulin alone when blood was collected.

The count of this clonotype is one. Its antigen is unidentified. Under recently defined diagnostic criteria, the patients with Susac syndrome qualified as having definite or probable disease. Negative isolation was applied to CD8+ and CD4+ T cells, and FACS enrichment was applied to TEMRA cells. There are 14 residues in the CDR3. Germline V gives CDR1 SGHVS, CDR2 FNYEAQ. Trimming pared 6 bases from V and 7 bases from J, leaving 13 bases between. It was with random hexamers that about 0.45 to 1 ug RNA was reverse transcribed. TCRdb reprocessed the immunoSEQ multiplex PCR reads via MiXCR and lists one record per CDR3 protein. This table holds about 150,000 distinct CDR3 sequences, 85% to 95% found once. Study results and limitations: The CD4+ T cell repertoires of Susac syndrome were found to show no clonal expansion.

The clonotype comes from a human donor with Susac syndrome. This sequence joins TRBV7-6 and TRBJ1-6; D is ambiguous. The sequencing sample was made of CD4+ T cells from PBMCs. The CDR3 loop is CASSIGISNSPLHF. CDR3 sequence (DNA): TGTGCCAGCAGTATCGGTATAAGCAATTCACCCCTCCACTTT.